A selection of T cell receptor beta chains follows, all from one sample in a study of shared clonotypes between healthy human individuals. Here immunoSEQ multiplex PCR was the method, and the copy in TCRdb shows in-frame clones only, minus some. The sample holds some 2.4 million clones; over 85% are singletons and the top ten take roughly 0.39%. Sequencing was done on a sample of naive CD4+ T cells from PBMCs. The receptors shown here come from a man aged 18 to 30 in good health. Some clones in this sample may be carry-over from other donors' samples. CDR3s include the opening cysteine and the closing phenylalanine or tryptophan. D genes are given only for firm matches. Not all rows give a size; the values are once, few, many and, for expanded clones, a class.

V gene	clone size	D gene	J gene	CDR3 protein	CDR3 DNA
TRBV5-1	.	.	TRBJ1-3	CASSEAGTGNTIYF	TGCGCCAGCAGCGAGGCAGGCACAGGAAACACCATATATTTT
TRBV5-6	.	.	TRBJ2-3	CASSWRQGTDTQYF	TGTGCCAGCAGCTGGAGACAGGGCACAGATACGCAGTATTTT
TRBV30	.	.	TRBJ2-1	CAWSLTYNEQFF	TGTGCCTGGAGTTTAACATACAATGAGCAGTTCTTC
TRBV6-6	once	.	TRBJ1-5	CASSYENSNQPQHF	TGTGCCAGCAGTTACGAGAATAGCAATCAGCCCCAGCATTTT
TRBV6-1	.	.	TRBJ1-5	CASSAFTINQPQHF	TGTGCCAGCAGCGCCTTTACAATCAATCAGCCCCAGCATTTT
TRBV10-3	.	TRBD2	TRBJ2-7	CAISRTSGSPNDEQYF	TGTGCCATCAGTCGGACTAGCGGGAGTCCGAACGACGAGCAGTACTTC
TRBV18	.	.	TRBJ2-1	CASSPQEGYSSYNEQFF	TGTGCCAGCTCACCACAGGAAGGTTATAGCTCCTACAATGAGCAGTTCTTC
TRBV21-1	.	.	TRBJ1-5	CASSKPPGHPYSNQPQHF	TGTGCCAGCAGCAAACCTCCGGGACACCCCTATAGCAATCAGCCCCAGCATTTT
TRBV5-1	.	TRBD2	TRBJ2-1	CASSQGTSGRSDEQFF	TGCGCCAGCAGCCAAGGGACTAGCGGGAGGAGCGATGAGCAGTTCTTC
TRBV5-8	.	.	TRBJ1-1	CASSLEKTHMVKGTEAFF	TGTGCCAGCAGCTTAGAGAAAACGCACATGGTTAAGGGCACTGAAGCTTTCTTT
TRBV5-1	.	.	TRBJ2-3	CASSFVSQGVTDTQYF	TGCGCCAGCAGCTTCGTAAGTCAGGGTGTAACAGATACGCAGTATTTT
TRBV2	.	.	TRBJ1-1	CASSDGQAPETEAFF	TGTGCCAGCAGTGATGGGCAGGCACCGGAAACTGAAGCTTTCTTT
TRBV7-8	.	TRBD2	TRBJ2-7	CASSPRLIAGKSYEQYF	TGTGCCAGCAGCCCAAGGCTCATAGCGGGAAAGAGCTACGAGCAGTACTTC
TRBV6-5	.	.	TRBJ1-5	CASSSDLFRPQHF	TGTGCCAGCAGTTCTGACTTGTTTCGGCCCCAGCATTTT
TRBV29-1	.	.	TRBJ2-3	CSVALGDTQYF	TGCAGCGTGGCCTTAGGGGATACGCAGTATTTT
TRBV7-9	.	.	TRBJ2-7	CASSLALTGGRYEQYF	TGTGCCAGCAGCTTAGCGCTAACGGGGGGCCGGTACGAGCAGTACTTC
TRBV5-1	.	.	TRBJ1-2	CASSLTTDYGYTF	TGCGCCAGCAGCTTGACGACTGACTATGGCTACACCTTC
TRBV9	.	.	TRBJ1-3	CASSVGLLSGNTIYF	TGTGCCAGCAGCGTAGGACTGCTCTCTGGAAACACCATATATTTT
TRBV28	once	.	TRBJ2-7	CASSFKPYEQYF	TGTGCCAGCAGTTTTAAACCCTACGAGCAGTACTTC
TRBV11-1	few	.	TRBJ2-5	CASSFTGRETQYF	TGTGCCAGCAGCTTTACGGGGAGGGAGACCCAGTACTTC
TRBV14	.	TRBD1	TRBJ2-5	CASSQDYRGKETQYF	TGTGCCAGCAGCCAAGATTACAGGGGAAAGGAGACCCAGTACTTC
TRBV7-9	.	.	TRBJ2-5	CASSSSMGGSRETQYF	TGTGCCAGCAGCTCAAGTATGGGGGGAAGCAGAGAGACCCAGTACTTC
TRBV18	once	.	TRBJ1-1	CASSPSAAVDTEAFF	TGTGCCAGCTCACCATCGGCGGCGGTGGACACTGAAGCTTTCTTT
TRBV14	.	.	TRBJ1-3	CASSLLDTTSGNTIYF	TGTGCCAGCAGCCTTCTGGACACTACCTCTGGAAACACCATATATTTT
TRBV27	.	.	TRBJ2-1	CASSLKPAQGTYNEQFF	TGTGCCAGCAGTTTGAAACCGGCCCAGGGCACCTACAATGAGCAGTTCTTC
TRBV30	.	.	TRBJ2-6	CAWRGAGSGANVLTF	TGTGCCTGGAGGGGAGCCGGCTCTGGGGCCAACGTCCTGACTTTC
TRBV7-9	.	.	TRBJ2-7	CASSPQRSSYEQYF	TGTGCCAGCAGCCCACAGAGGAGCTCCTACGAGCAGTACTTC
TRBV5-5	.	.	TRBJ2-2	CASTAREAKNTGELFF	TGTGCCAGCACCGCCAGGGAGGCGAAGAACACCGGGGAGCTGTTTTTT
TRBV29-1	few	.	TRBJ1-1	CSVEGHLNTEAFF	TGCAGCGTTGAAGGCCACCTGAACACTGAAGCTTTCTTT
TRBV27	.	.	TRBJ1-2	CASSLYAGEGIYGYTF	TGTGCCAGCAGTTTATACGCTGGAGAGGGGATCTATGGCTACACCTTC
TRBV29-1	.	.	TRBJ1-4	CSVLDRPNEKLFF	TGCAGCGTTTTGGACAGACCAAATGAAAAACTGTTTTTT
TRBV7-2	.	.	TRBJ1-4	CASSRRLGGVGNEKLFF	TGTGCCAGCAGCCGAAGGCTCGGAGGGGTCGGTAATGAAAAACTGTTTTTT
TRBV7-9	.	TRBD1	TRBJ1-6	CASSAPGQGRSPLHF	TGTGCCAGCAGCGCTCCGGGACAGGGGCGTTCACCCCTCCACTTT
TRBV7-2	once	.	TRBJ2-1	CASSLVRHHNEQFF	TGTGCCAGCAGCTTAGTCCGACACCACAATGAGCAGTTCTTC
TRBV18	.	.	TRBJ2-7	CASSPVAFLAYEQYF	TGTGCCAGCTCACCAGTGGCCTTCCTTGCCTACGAGCAGTACTTC
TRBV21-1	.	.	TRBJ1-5	CASSKIGGGQPQHF	TGTGCCAGCAGCAAAATAGGGGGAGGTCAGCCCCAGCATTTT
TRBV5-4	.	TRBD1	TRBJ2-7	CASSVDRDLTYEQYF	TGTGCCAGCAGCGTGGACAGGGACTTAACCTACGAGCAGTACTTC
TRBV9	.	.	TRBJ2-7	CASSVGSSYEQYF	TGTGCCAGCAGCGTTGGGAGCTCCTACGAGCAGTACTTC
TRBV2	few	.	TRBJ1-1	CASREGSRATEAFF	TGTGCCAGCAGGGAGGGATCCCGGGCCACTGAAGCTTTCTTT
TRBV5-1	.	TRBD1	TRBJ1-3	CASSWGQGDTIYF	TGCGCCAGCAGCTGGGGACAGGGGGACACCATATATTTT